This T cell receptor beta chain was sequenced during a study of shared clonotypes between healthy human individuals. About the study: A couple of female and a few male donors aged 18 to 49 were enrolled. The study, taken as a whole, reports: A handful of donors had 5% to 6.5% of their naive CD4 clonotypes in common.

The CDR3 totals 14 residues. CDR1 and CDR2 from the germline V gene are SGHKS and YYEKEE (reference sequence). J lost 6 bases, V lost 4 bases, and 6 bases had no gene match. Positive CCR7 selection of CD45RO-negative cells yielded the naive CD8 cells, and terminally differentiated effector memory CD45RA+ cells were excluded. Points on this clone: Its specificity is unknown.

The authors ran the assay at deep level. Profiled with immunoSEQ multiplex PCR; TCRdb holds only in-frame clones, not every one. The data contain about 600,000 clones, 95% to 98% of them singletons. The sample comprised naive CD8+ T cells sorted from blood. V and J are TRBV5-5 and TRBJ1-4; 7 bases match TRBD1. The receptor's source is a man aged 25-45 years in good health. The CDR3 reads CASSNRDSYEKLFF. The CDR3 nucleotides are TGTGCCAGCAGCAACCGGGACAGTTATGAAAAACTGTTTTTT.